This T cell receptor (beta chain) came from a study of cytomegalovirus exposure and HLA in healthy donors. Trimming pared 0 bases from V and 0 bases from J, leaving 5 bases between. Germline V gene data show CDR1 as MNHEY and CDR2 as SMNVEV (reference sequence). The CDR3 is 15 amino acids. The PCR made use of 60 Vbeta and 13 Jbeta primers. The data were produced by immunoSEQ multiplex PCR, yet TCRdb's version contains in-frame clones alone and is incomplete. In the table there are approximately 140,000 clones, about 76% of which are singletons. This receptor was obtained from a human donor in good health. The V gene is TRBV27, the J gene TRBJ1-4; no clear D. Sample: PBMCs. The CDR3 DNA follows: TGTGCCAGCAGTTTATCGGAGGCAACTAATGAAAAACTGTTTTTT. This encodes CASSLSEATNEKLFF.